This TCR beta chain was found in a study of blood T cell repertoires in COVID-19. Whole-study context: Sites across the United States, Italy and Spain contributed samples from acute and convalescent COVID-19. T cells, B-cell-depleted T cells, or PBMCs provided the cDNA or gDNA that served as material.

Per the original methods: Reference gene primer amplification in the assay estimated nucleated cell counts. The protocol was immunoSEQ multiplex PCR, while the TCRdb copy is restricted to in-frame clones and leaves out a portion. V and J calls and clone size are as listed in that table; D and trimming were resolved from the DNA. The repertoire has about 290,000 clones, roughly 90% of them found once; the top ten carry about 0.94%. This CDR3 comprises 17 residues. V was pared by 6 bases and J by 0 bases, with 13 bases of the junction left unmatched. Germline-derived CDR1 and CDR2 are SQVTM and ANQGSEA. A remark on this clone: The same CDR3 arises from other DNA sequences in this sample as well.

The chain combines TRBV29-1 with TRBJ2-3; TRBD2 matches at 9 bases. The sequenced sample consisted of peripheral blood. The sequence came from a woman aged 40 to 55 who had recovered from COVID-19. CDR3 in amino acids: CSVTVTSGTPSTDTQYF. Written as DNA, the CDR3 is TGCAGCGTCACCGTGACTAGCGGTACACCCAGCACAGATACGCAGTATTTT.